This TCR beta chain was sequenced in a study of regulatory T cells in long-lasting Graves disease. Arm-PCR of CDR3 regions and iRepertoire HTBI primers were used to build TCR beta libraries. Each CDR3 protein gets one entry after TCRdb re-called the multiplex PCR reads with MiXCR. The sample includes around 330,000 distinct CDR3 sequences, more than 15% of them seen just once. This clonotype was recorded many times. Regarding time point: newly diagnosed GD, antithyroid drugs for less than 3 months. With RNA extracted from PBMCs as input, the TCR library was made. CDR1 SGHRS and CDR2 YFSETQ come from the germline V gene. The CDR3 has 19 amino acids. Germline trimming cut 4 bases from V and 0 bases from J; bases unmatched to any gene: 13.

This TCR was sampled from a female donor with Graves disease. Sequencing used peripheral blood mononuclear cells (PBMCs), obtained at new diagnosis, from a patient treated with antithyroid drugs. The gene calls are TRBV5-1 and TRBJ2-6, with 7 bases lining up with TRBD1. DNA of the CDR3: TGCGCCAGCAGCCTACAACCCGACAGGGTCAACTCTGGGGCCAACGTCCTGACTTTC. Its translation is CASSLQPDRVNSGANVLTF. Based on the CDR3 plus reference TRBV5-1 and TRBJ2-6, the full variable domain is KAGVTQTPRYLIKTRGQQVTLSCSPISGHRSVSWYQQTPGQGLQFLFEYFSETQRNKGNFPGRFSGRQFSNSRSEMNVSTLELGDSALYLCASSLQPDRVNSGANVLTFGAGSRLTVL.